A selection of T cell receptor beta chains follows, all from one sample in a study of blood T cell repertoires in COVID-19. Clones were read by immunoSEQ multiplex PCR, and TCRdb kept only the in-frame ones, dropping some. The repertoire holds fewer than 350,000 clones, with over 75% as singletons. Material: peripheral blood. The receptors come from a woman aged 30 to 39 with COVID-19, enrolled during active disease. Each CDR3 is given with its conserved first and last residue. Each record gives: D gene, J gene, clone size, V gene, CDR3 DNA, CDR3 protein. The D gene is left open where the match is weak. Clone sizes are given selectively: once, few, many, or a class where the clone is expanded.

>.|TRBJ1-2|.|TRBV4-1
TGCGCCAGCAGCCAAGTGACAGGAGTGGAAGGCTACACCTTC
CASSQVTGVEGYTF
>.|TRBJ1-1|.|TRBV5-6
TGTGCCAGCAATAGACACCCTGATACTGAAGCTTTCTTT
CASNRHPDTEAFF
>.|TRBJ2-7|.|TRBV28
TGTGCCAGGTCGACACGATTGTACGAGCAGTACTTC
CARSTRLYEQYF
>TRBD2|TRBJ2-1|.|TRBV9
TGTGCCAGCAGCGTAGGTGGGACTAGCGGAAATGAGCAGTTCTTC
CASSVGGTSGNEQFF
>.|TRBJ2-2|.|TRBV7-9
TGTGCCAGCAGCTTATCGGGAGAGGCCGGGGAGCTGTTTTTT
CASSLSGEAGELFF
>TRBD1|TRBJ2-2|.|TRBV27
TGTGCCAGCAGTATCTATGGGACAGGGGGTACCGGGGAGCTGTTTTTT
CASSIYGTGGTGELFF
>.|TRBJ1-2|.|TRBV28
TGTGCCAGCAGTTTTGGGGGCGCGGGTGGCTACACCTTC
CASSFGGAGGYTF
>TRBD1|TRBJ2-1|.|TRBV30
TGTGCCTGGGACAGGGGGCGAAATGAGCAGTTCTTC
CAWDRGRNEQFF
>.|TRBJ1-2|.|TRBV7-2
TGTGCCAGCAGCTTCAGGAGGTCTAACTATGGCTACACCTTC
CASSFRRSNYGYTF
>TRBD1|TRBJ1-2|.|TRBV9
TGTGCCAGCAGCGCGGGACTGGACAGGCCCTTTGGCTACACCTTC
CASSAGLDRPFGYTF
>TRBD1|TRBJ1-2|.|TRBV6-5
TGTGCCAGCAGTTACCCGGGACAGGTCTATGGCTACACCTTC
CASSYPGQVYGYTF
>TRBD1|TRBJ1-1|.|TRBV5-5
TGTGCCAGCAGCTGGGGACAGGGTTTCACTGAAGCTTTCTTT
CASSWGQGFTEAFF
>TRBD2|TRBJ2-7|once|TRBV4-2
TGTGCCAGCAGCCAAGGACTAGCGCGGGAGCAGTACTTC
CASSQGLAREQYF
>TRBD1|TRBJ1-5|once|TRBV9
TGTGCCAGCAGCGTAGAGGGACAGATCAATCAGCCCCAGCATTTT
CASSVEGQINQPQHF